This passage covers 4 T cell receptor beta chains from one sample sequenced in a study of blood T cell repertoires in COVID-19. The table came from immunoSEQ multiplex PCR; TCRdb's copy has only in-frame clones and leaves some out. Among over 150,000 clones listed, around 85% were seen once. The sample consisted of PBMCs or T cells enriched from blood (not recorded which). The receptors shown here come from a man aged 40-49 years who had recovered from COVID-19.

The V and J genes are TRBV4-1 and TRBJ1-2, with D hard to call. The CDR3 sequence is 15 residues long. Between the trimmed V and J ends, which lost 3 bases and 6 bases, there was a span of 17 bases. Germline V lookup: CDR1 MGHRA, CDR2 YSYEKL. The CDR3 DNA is TGCGCCAGCAGCCATACAGAATGGAGGGAAGATGGCTACACCTTC. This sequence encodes CASSHTEWREDGYTF.

The CDR3 DNA reads as TGTGCCAGCAGGCGACAGGGACGGAGTGGCTACACCTTC. The encoded protein is CASRRQGRSGYTF. The chain employs TRBV27 and TRBJ1-2, with 7 bases lining up with TRBD1. Germline V gives CDR1 MNHEY, CDR2 SMNVEV (reference sequence). The CDR3 has 13 residues. Trimming at V came to 6 bases and at J to 7 bases, leaving 8 bases not matched to a gene.

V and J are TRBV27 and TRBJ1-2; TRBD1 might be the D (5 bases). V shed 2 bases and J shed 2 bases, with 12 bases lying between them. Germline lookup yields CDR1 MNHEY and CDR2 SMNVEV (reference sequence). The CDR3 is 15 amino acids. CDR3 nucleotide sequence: TGTGCCAGCAGTTTAAGGGGCCATAGAAACTATGGCTACACCTTC. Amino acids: CASSLRGHRNYGYTF.

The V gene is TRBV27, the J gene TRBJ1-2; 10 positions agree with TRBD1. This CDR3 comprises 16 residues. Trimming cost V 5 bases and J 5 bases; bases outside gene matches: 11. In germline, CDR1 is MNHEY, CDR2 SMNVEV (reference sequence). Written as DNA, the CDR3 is TGTGCCAGCAGTGGGGACAGGGGTATTCGGCGGTATGGCTACACCTTC. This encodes CASSGDRGIRRYGYTF.